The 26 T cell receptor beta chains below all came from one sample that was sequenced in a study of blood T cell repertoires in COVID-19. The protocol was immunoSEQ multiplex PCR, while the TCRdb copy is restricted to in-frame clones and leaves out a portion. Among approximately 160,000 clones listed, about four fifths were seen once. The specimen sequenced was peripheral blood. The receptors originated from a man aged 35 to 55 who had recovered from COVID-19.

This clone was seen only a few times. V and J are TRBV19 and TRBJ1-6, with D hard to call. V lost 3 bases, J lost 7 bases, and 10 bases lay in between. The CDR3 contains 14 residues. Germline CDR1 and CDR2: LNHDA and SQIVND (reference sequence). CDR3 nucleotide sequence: TGTGCCAGTAGTATTCAGGTTCCAAATTCACCCCTCCACTTT. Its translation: CASSIQVPNSPLHF.

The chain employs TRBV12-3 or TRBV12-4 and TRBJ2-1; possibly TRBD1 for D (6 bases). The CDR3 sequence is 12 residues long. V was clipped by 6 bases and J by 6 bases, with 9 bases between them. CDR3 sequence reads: CASSNRVNEQFF. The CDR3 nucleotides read TGTGCCAGCAGCAACAGGGTCAATGAGCAGTTCTTC.

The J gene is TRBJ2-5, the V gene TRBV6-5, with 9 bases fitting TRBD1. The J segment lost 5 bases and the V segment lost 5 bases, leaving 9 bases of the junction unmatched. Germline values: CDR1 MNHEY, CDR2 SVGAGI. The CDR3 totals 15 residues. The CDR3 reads CASSLQGTGRETQYF. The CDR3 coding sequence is TGTGCCAGCAGTCTCCAAGGGACAGGGCGGGAGACCCAGTACTTC.

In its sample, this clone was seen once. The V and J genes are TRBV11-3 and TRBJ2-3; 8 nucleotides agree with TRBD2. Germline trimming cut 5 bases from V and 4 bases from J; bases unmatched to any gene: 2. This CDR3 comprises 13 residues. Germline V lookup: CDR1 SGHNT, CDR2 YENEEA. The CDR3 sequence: CASSGTSSDTQYF. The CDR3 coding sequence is TGTGCCAGCAGCGGGACTAGTTCAGATACGCAGTATTTT.

The CDR3: CAWSLVGTRNTGELFF. CDR3 bases: TGTGCCTGGAGCCTAGTCGGCACCCGGAACACCGGGGAGCTGTTTTTT. The chain employs TRBV30 and TRBJ2-2; D gene ambiguous. The germline V gene has CDR1 GTSNPN and CDR2 SVGIG (reference sequence). The CDR3 spans 16 residues. Trimming left V 3 bases short and J 1 base short, with 15 bases between.

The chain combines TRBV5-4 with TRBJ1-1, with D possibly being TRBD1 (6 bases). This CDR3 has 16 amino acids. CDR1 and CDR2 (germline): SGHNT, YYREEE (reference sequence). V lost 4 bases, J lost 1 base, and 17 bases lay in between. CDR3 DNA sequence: TGTGCCAGCAGCCCCCCAGGGGTTGTCCGGAACACTGAAGCTTTCTTT. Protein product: CASSPPGVVRNTEAFF. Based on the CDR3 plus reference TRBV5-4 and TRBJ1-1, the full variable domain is ETGVTQSPTHLIKTRGQQVTLRCSSQSGHNTVSWYQQALGQGPQFIFQYYREEENGRGNFPPRFSGLQFPNYSSELNVNALELDDSALYLCASSPPGVVRNTEAFFGQGTRLTVV.

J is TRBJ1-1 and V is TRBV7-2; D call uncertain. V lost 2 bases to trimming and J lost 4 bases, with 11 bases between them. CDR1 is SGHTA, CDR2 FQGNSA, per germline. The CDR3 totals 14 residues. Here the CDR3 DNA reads TGTGCCAGCAGCTTAAGTCCGGGAACCACTGAAGCTTTCTTT. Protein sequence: CASSLSPGTTEAFF.

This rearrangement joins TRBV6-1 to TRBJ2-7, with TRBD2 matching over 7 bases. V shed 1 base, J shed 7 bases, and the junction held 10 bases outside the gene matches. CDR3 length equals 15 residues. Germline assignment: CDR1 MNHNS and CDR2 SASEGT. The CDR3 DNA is TGTGCCAGCAGTGAAGTGTGGACTAGTATGTGGGAGCAGTACTTC. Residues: CASSEVWTSMWEQYF.

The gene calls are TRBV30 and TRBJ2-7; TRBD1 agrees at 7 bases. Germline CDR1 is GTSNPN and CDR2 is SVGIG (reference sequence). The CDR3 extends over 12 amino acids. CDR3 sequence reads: CAGEQGPYEQYF. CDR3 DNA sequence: TGTGCAGGGGAACAGGGGCCCTACGAGCAGTACTTC.

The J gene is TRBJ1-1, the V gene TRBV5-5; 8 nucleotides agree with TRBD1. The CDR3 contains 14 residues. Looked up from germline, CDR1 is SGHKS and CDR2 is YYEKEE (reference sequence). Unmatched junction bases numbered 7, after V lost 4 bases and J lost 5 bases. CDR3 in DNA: TGTGCCAGCAGCCCCGGGACAGGCCCAACTGAAGCTTTCTTT. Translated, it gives CASSPGTGPTEAFF.

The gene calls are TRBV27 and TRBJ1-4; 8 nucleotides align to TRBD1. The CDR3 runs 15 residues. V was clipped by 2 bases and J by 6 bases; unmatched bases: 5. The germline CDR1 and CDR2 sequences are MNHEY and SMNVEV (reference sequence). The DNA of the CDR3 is TGTGCCAGCAGTTTAATAGGACAGGGTGATGAAAAACTGTTTTTT. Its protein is CASSLIGQGDEKLFF.

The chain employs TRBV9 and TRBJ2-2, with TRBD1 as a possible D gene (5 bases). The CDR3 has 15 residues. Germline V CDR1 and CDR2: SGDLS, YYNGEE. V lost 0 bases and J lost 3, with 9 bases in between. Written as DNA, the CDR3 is TGTGCCAGCAGCGTAGGGGCAGGGCACACCGGGGAGCTGTTTTTT. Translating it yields CASSVGAGHTGELFF. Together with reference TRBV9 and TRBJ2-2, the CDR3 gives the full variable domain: DSGVTQTPKHLITATGQRVTLRCSPRSGDLSVYWYQQSLDQGLQFLIQYYNGEERAKGNILERFSAQQFPDLHSELNLSSLELGDSALYFCASSVGAGHTGELFFGEGSRLTVL.

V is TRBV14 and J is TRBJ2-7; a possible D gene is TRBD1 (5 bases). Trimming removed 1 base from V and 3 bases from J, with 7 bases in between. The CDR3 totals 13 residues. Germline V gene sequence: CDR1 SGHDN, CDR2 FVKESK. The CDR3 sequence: CASSQAQVYEQYF. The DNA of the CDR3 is TGTGCCAGCAGCCAAGCACAGGTCTACGAGCAGTACTTC.

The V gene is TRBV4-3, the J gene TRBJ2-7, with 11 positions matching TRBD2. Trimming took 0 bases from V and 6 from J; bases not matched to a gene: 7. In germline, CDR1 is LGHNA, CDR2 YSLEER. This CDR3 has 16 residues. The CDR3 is CASSQDIAGGPGEQYF. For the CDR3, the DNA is TGCGCCAGCAGCCAAGACATAGCGGGAGGGCCGGGCGAGCAGTACTTC.

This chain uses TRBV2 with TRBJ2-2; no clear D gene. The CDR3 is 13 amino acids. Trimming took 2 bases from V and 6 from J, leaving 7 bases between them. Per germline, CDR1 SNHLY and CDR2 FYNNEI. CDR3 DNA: TGTGCCAGCAGTGAACAGGTGGCCGGGGAGCTGTTTTTT. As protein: CASSEQVAGELFF.

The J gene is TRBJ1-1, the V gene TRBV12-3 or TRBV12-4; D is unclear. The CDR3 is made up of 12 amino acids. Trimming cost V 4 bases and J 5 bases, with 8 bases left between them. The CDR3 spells CASSSRWTEAFF. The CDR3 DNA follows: TGTGCCAGCAGTTCTAGGTGGACTGAAGCTTTCTTT.

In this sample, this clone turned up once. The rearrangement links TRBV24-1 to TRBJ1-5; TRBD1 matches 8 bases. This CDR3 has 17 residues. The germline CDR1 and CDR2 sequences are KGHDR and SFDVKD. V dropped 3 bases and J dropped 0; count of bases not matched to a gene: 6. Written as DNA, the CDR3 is TGTGCCACCAGTGATGCGGACAGGGAAGGTAGCAATCAGCCCCAGCATTTT. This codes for CATSDADREGSNQPQHF.

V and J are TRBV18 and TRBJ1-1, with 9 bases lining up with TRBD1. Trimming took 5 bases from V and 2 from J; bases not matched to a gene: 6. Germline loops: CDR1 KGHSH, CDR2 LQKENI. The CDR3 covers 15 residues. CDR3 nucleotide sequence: TGTGCCAGCTCAACATGGACAGGGGAAAACACTGAAGCTTTCTTT. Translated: CASSTWTGENTEAFF.

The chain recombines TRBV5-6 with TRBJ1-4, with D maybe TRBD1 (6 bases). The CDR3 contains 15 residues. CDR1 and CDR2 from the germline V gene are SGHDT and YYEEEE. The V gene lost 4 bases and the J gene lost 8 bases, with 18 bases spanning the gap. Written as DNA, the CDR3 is TGTGCCAGCAGCATGGGGCCCGGGACACGGGAAAAACTGTTTTTT. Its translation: CASSMGPGTREKLFF.

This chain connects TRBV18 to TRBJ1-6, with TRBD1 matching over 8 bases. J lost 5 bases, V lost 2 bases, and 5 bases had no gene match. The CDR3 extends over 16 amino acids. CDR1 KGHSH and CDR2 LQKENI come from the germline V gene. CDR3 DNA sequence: TGTGCCAGCTCACCAAAGACAGGGGCGGATAATTCACCCCTCCACTTT. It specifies CASSPKTGADNSPLHF.

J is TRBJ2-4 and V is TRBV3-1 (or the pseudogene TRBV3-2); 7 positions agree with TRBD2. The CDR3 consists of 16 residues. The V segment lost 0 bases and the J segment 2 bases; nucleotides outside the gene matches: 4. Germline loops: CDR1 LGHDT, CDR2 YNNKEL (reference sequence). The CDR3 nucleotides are TGTGCCAGCAGCCAAGATGTCGGGGGGACCAAAAACATTCAGTACTTC. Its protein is CASSQDVGGTKNIQYF.

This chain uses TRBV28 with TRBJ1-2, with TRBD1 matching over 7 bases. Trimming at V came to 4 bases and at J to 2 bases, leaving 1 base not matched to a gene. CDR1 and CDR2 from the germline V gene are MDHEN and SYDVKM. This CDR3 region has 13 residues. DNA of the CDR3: TGTGCCAGCAGTTCGACAGGGAACTATGGCTACACCTTC. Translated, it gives CASSSTGNYGYTF.

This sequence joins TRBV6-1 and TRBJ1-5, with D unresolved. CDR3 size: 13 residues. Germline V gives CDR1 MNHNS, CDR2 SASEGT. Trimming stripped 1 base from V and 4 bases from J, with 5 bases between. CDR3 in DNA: TGTGCCAGCAGTGAAGTACAGAATCAGCCCCAGCATTTT. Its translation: CASSEVQNQPQHF.

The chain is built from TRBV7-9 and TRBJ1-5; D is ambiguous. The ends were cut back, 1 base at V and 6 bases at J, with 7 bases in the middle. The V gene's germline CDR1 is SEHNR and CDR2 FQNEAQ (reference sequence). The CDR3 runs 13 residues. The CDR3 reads CASSLVSGQPQHF. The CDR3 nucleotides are TGTGCCAGCAGCTTAGTTTCGGGTCAGCCCCAGCATTTT. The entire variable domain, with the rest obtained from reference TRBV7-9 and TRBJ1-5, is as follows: DTGVSQNPRHKITKRGQNVTFRCDPISEHNRLYWYRQTLGQGPEFLTYFQNEAQLEKSRLLSDRFSAERPKGSFSTLEIQRTEQGDSAMYLCASSLVSGQPQHFGDGTRLSIL.

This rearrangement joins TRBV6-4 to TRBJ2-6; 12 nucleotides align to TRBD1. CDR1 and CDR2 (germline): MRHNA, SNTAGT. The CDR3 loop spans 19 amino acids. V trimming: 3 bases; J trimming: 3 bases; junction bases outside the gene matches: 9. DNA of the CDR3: TGTGCCAGCAGTGATGGTGGGGGACAGGGGGCGCGTGGGGCCAACGTCCTGACTTTC. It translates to CASSDGGGQGARGANVLTF.

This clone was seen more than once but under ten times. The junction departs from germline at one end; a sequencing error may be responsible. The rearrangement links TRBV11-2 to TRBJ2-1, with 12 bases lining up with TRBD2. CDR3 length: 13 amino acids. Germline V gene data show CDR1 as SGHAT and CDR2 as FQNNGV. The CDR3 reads CASSSSNLAGGIF. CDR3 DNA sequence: TGTGCCAGCAGCTCCTCAAATCTAGCGGGAGGGATCTTC.